The 27 T cell receptor beta chains below all came from one sample that was sequenced in a study of OX40 agonist ivuxolimab in advanced cancers. Library prep was done by the immunoSEQ multiplex PCR assay. The table was pulled from immuneACCESS by TCRdb, which kept in-frame rearrangements only. Such tables lose some clones; where checked, under half of the loss comes from unresolved V genes, and the rest has no known cause. This sample has 85,000 to 100,000 clones in its table, and about 90% of those were observed once. 3.5% to 5.5% of the sample belongs to the ten largest clones. The source material was CD4+ or CD8+ T cells sorted from blood, sampled in a trial of the OX40 agonist ivuxolimab. These receptors were obtained from an adult with an advanced solid tumor such as melanoma, head and neck, liver or kidney cancer.

The rearrangement joins TRBV29-1 to TRBJ1-1, with no clear D. The germline CDR1 and CDR2 sequences are SQVTM and ANQGSEA. V lost 7 bases to trimming and J lost 1 base, with 10 bases between them. This CDR3 spans 12 amino acids. The CDR3 region has the DNA TGCAGCGCTAGTATCGGGAACACTGAAGCTTTCTTT. This translates into CSASIGNTEAFF.

V and J are TRBV30 and TRBJ1-4, with 8 bases lining up with TRBD1. Germline loops: CDR1 GTSNPN, CDR2 SVGIG (reference sequence). Germline trimming cut 8 bases from V and 5 bases from J; bases unmatched to any gene: 10. The CDR3 loop spans 14 amino acids. The chain's CDR3 is CAGLVTGVNEKLFF. The DNA for the CDR3 is TGTGCCGGGCTCGTGACAGGGGTAAATGAAAAACTGTTTTTT.

The rearrangement uses TRBV7-9 and TRBJ2-7; 11 positions agree with TRBD2. The CDR3 sequence is 13 residues long. V gave up 5 bases and J gave up 6 bases; unmatched junction bases: 3. Germline assignment: CDR1 SEHNR and CDR2 FQNEAQ (reference sequence). CDR3 DNA sequence: TGTGCCAGCAGCACTAGCGGGAGTGGCGAGCAGTACGTC. Its translation: CASSTSGSGEQYV.

This chain uses TRBV7-2 with TRBJ2-2; perhaps TRBD1 as D (6 bases). The CDR3 extends over 16 amino acids. Germline V CDR1 and CDR2: SGHTA, FQGNSA. V lost 6 bases and J 4 bases, leaving 18 bases between the germline ends. DNA of the CDR3: TGTGCCAGCAGGAGACAGGTCCAGGACACCACCGGGGAGCTGTTTTTT. Its translation is CASRRQVQDTTGELFF.

The rearrangement uses TRBV11-2 and TRBJ2-7; TRBD1 is a possible D gene (5 bases). Germline values: CDR1 SGHAT, CDR2 FQNNGV. Trimming pared 2 bases from V and 2 bases from J, leaving 16 bases between. There are 16 residues in the CDR3. CDR3 DNA: TGTGCCAGCAGCTTAATGTCCAGGCAAGGGGCCTACGAGCAGTACGTC. Residues: CASSLMSRQGAYEQYV.

The chain recombines TRBV7-3 with TRBJ2-1; 9 bases agree with TRBD1. The germline gives CDR1 SGHTA, CDR2 FQGTGA. Germline trimming cut 6 bases from V and 5 bases from J; bases unmatched to any gene: 8. The CDR3 extends over 15 amino acids. The CDR3, as DNA: TGTGCCAGCAGATCTCCGGGACAGGGAAACAATGAGCAGTTCTTC. Protein sequence: CASRSPGQGNNEQFF.

The chain carries TRBV18 and TRBJ2-2; 7 positions agree with TRBD1. In germline, CDR1 is KGHSH, CDR2 LQKENI. The CDR3 contains 16 residues. Trimming took 11 bases from V and 2 from J; bases not matched to a gene: 14. CDR3 DNA sequence: TGTGCCGGCCAATCAGAAGGGACAGTTAACACCGGGGAGCTGTTTTTT. Amino acid sequence: CAGQSEGTVNTGELFF.

This chain's CDR3 is CASSIQRDTEAFF. Written as DNA, the CDR3 is TGTGCCAGTAGCATCCAGCGGGACACTGAAGCTTTCTTT. The chain joins TRBV19 to TRBJ1-1, with D unclear. This CDR3 contains 13 residues. In germline, CDR1 is LNHDA, CDR2 SQIVND (reference sequence). V gave up 6 bases and J gave up 3 bases, with 11 bases separating them.

This chain joins TRBV7-3 and TRBJ2-3, with 9 bases lining up with TRBD2. Per germline, CDR1 SGHTA and CDR2 FQGTGA. This CDR3 has 16 amino acids. V trimming: 4 bases; J trimming: 0 bases; junction bases outside the gene matches: 5. CDR3 residues: CASSSLAGPSTDTQYF. CDR3 DNA sequence: TGTGCCAGCAGCTCGCTAGCGGGACCTAGCACAGATACGCAGTATTTT.

J is TRBJ1-2 and V is TRBV28; 10 positions agree with TRBD1. V lost 5 bases, J lost 1 base, and 10 bases stayed unmatched. CDR3 length: 17 residues. Germline assignment: CDR1 MDHEN and CDR2 SYDVKM. The CDR3 DNA reads as TGTGCCAGCAGTCTGGGGGGACAGGGGTCCCATAACTATGGCTACACCTTC. Its protein product is CASSLGGQGSHNYGYTF.

The chain carries TRBV5-1 and TRBJ1-1; D not certain. The CDR3 loop spans 13 amino acids. Trimming shortened V by 4 bases and J by 6 bases, and 13 bases separated the two germline ends. Germline CDR1 reads SGHRS; CDR2 reads YFSETQ. CDR3 DNA: TGCGCCAGCAGCGCTGGCAGGAGGGCTGAAGCTTTCTTT. Amino acids: CASSAGRRAEAFF.

The chain recombines TRBV7-9 with TRBJ2-7; no firm D call. The CDR3 length is 19 residues. V gave up 3 bases and J gave up 0 bases, with 24 bases separating them. Germline-derived CDR1 and CDR2 are SEHNR and FQNEAQ (reference sequence). The CDR3 is CASSLGSAMTVAHSYEQYV. The DNA for the CDR3 is TGTGCCAGCAGCTTGGGATCGGCCATGACGGTTGCGCACTCCTACGAGCAGTACGTC.

DNA of the CDR3: TGTGCCTGGAGCGGGGGAACTAGCAATCAGCCCCAGCATTTT. Protein: CAWSGGTSNQPQHF. The gene calls are TRBV30 and TRBJ1-5, with a weak D call TRBD1 (5 bases). In germline, CDR1 is GTSNPN, CDR2 SVGIG (reference sequence). Trimming took 3 bases from V and 0 from J, leaving 9 bases between them. CDR3 length: 14 residues.

This clone was seen a few times. The chain couples TRBV5-1 to TRBJ2-3; D may correspond to TRBD1 or TRBD2 (6 bases each). Germline CDR1 and CDR2: SGHRS and YFSETQ. V lost 3 bases and J 3 bases, leaving 20 bases between the germline ends. This CDR3 has 17 amino acids. The CDR3 loop reads CASSWGAAALWTDTQYF. DNA of the CDR3: TGCGCCAGCAGCTGGGGGGCAGCAGCGCTTTGGACAGATACGCAGTATTTT. Combining the CDR3 with reference TRBV5-1 and TRBJ2-3 gives the whole variable domain KAGVTQTPRYLIKTRGQQVTLSCSPISGHRSVSWYQQTPGQGLQFLFEYFSETQRNKGNFPGRFSGRQFSNSRSEMNVSTLELGDSALYLCASSWGAAALWTDTQYFGPGTRLTVL.

In its sample, this clone was seen once. The chain has TRBV20-1 and TRBJ2-2; no definite D call. This CDR3 contains 9 residues. Germline loops: CDR1 DFQATT, CDR2 SNEGSKA (reference sequence). V lost 4 bases and J lost 8, with 2 bases in between. The CDR3 here is CSAIGELFF. CDR3 bases: TGCAGTGCTATAGGGGAGCTGTTTTTT.

The chain links TRBV28 to TRBJ2-1, with 8 bases lining up with TRBD2. The CDR3 is 15 residues long. Germline V gene data show CDR1 as MDHEN and CDR2 as SYDVKM. Trimming at V came to 6 bases and at J to 4 bases, leaving 8 bases not matched to a gene. CDR3 coding DNA: TGTGCCAGCAGCCTTAGCGGGATTAAGTACAATGAGCAGTTCTTC. As protein: CASSLSGIKYNEQFF.

This sequence joins TRBV27 and TRBJ1-1; 7 nucleotides align to TRBD1. Germline V gene lookup returns CDR1 MNHEY and CDR2 SMNVEV (reference sequence). The CDR3 is made up of 15 amino acids. The J segment lost 1 base and the V segment lost 5 bases, leaving 7 bases of the junction unmatched. As DNA, the CDR3 is TGTGCCAGCAGTCTCCTGGGACAGCAGAACACTGAAGCTTTCTTT. Its translation is CASSLLGQQNTEAFF.

V and J are TRBV25-1 and TRBJ2-2, with TRBD2 as a possible D gene (6 bases). The germline gives CDR1 MGHDK, CDR2 SYGVNS. V was trimmed by 1 base and J by 3 bases, leaving 9 bases between them. The CDR3 consists of 15 residues. CDR3 protein: CASSESGLHTGELFF. DNA of the CDR3: TGTGCCAGCAGTGAATCGGGACTCCACACCGGGGAGCTGTTTTTT.

This chain links TRBV5-1 with TRBJ1-6; no clear D. Germline V lookup: CDR1 SGHRS, CDR2 YFSETQ. The CDR3 has 17 amino acids. V gave up 1 base and J gave up 0 bases, with 11 bases separating them. Here the CDR3 DNA reads TGCGCCAGCAGCTTGAATCGAGGCCTCTCCTATAATTCACCCCTCCACTTT. This sequence encodes CASSLNRGLSYNSPLHF.

The gene calls are TRBV5-4 and TRBJ1-1, with TRBD1 as a possible D gene (6 bases). The V and J ends lost 4 bases and 3 bases respectively, with 16 bases between them. The germline gives CDR1 SGHNT, CDR2 YYREEE (reference sequence). This CDR3 contains 15 residues. Here the CDR3 DNA reads TGTGCCAGCAGCCCCAGGACGCAGGGGTACACTGAAGCTTTCTTT. It is translated as CASSPRTQGYTEAFF.

This chain joins TRBV6-5 and TRBJ2-2; tentative D call: TRBD1 (6 bases). V was trimmed by 6 bases and J by 6 bases, leaving 17 bases between them. Germline values: CDR1 MNHEY, CDR2 SVGAGI. The CDR3 contains 15 residues. As DNA, the CDR3 is TGTGCCAGCAGAAAGACTCAGGGGTCCGCCGGGGAGCTGTTTTTT. It encodes CASRKTQGSAGELFF.

The chain recombines TRBV5-1 with TRBJ2-2; either TRBD1 or TRBD2 may supply D (5 bases each). Germline CDR1 and CDR2: SGHRS and YFSETQ. Trimming shortened V by 0 bases and J by 2 bases, and 14 bases separated the two germline ends. This CDR3 has 17 amino acids. The DNA for the CDR3 is TGCGCCAGCAGCTTGGCCCGGGGCAACCGTAACACCGGGGAGCTGTTTTTT. Translated: CASSLARGNRNTGELFF.

This chain links TRBV29-1 with TRBJ1-2; weak D call: TRBD1 (6 bases). V dropped 4 bases and J dropped 7 bases, with 13 bases sitting between them. The V gene's germline CDR1 is SQVTM and CDR2 ANQGSEA. The CDR3 runs to 12 residues. The CDR3 DNA is TGCAGCGTTGGGGGGGGCTCTGGTGGCTACACCTTC. Protein product: CSVGGGSGGYTF.

Many counts were recorded for this clone. This CDR3 reads CASSRTPKTNYGYTF. DNA of the CDR3: TGTGCCAGCAGTCGAACCCCAAAAACTAACTATGGCTACACCTTC. The chain carries TRBV2 and TRBJ1-2; D uncertain. The V end was cut by 5 bases, the J end by 0 bases, with 13 bases between. The CDR3 loop spans 15 amino acids. Germline CDR1 reads SNHLY; CDR2 reads FYNNEI.

The sample holds a few counts of this clone. The chain joins TRBV21-1 to TRBJ2-1. TRBV21-1 is a pseudogene locus. The CDR3 sequence is 13 residues long. The CDR3 here is CASSQPGTHEQFF. The CDR3 DNA follows: TGTGCCAGCAGCCAACCCGGGACGCATGAGCAGTTCTTC.

This chain connects TRBV19 to TRBJ2-2, with 10 positions matching TRBD2. Looked up from germline, CDR1 is LNHDA and CDR2 is SQIVND (reference sequence). The CDR3 length is 18 residues. V dropped 2 bases and J dropped 4; count of bases not matched to a gene: 10. CDR3 in amino acids: CASSIKTSGPRATGELFF. In DNA form, the CDR3 reads TGTGCCAGTAGTATAAAGACTAGCGGGCCCCGAGCCACCGGGGAGCTGTTTTTT. Full variable domain (remainder filled in from reference TRBV19 and TRBJ2-2): DGGITQSPKYLFRKEGQNVTLSCEQNLNHDAMYWYRQDPGQGLRLIYYSQIVNDFQKGDIAEGYSVSREKKESFPLTVTSAQKNPTAFYLCASSIKTSGPRATGELFFGEGSRLTVL.

This chain joins TRBV27 and TRBJ1-2; no reliable D call. The CDR3 runs to 14 residues. Germline V gene lookup returns CDR1 MNHEY and CDR2 SMNVEV (reference sequence). V lost 6 bases to trimming and J lost 8 bases, with 19 bases between them. The CDR3 region is CASRPDGGWGGYTF. The CDR3 nucleotides are TGTGCCAGCAGGCCCGACGGCGGGTGGGGAGGCTACACCTTC.